Listed below are T cell receptor beta chains from one sample, sequenced in a study of Graves' ophthalmopathy and Graves' hyperthyroidism. TCRdb processed the multiplex PCR reads anew with MiXCR; each CDR3 protein has one entry. Of about 600,000 distinct CDR3 sequences listed, under 45% are singletons. The sequenced sample was peripheral blood or thyroid tissue (not recorded which). Receptors were obtained from an adult man with Graves' hyperthyroidism. CDR3s include the opening cysteine and the closing phenylalanine or tryptophan. D genes are given only for firm matches. Clone size is stated in some rows and not others, as once, few, many or a class when expanded.

J gene: TRBJ1-5
V gene: TRBV7-9
clone size: once
D gene: NA
CDR3 protein: CASSPPLGQETQHF
CDR3 DNA: TGTGCCAGCAGCCCTCCGCTAGGGCAGGAGACCCAGCATTTT

J gene: TRBJ1-5
V gene: TRBV6-5
clone size: NA
D gene: TRBD1
CDR3 protein: CASSSGTGKGQPQHF
CDR3 DNA: TGTGCCAGCAGCTCCGGGACAGGGAAGGGACAGCCCCAGCATTTT

J gene: TRBJ1-5
V gene: TRBV24-1
clone size: NA
D gene: TRBD1
CDR3 protein: CATKGTGYEQPQHF
CDR3 DNA: TGTGCCACCAAAGGGACAGGGTATGAGCAGCCCCAGCATTTT

J gene: TRBJ1-1
V gene: TRBV20-1
clone size: NA
D gene: NA
CDR3 protein: CSASFSEITEAFF
CDR3 DNA: TGCAGTGCTAGTTTCAGTGAAATCACTGAAGCTTTCTTT

J gene: TRBJ1-2
V gene: TRBV7-2
clone size: many
D gene: NA
CDR3 protein: CASSLVVADYGYTF
CDR3 DNA: TGTGCCAGCAGCTTAGTAGTGGCTGACTATGGCTACACCTTC

J gene: TRBJ2-6
V gene: TRBV6-6
clone size: many
D gene: NA
CDR3 protein: CASSYEGSGANVLTF
CDR3 DNA: TGTGCCAGCAGTTACGAGGGCTCTGGGGCCAACGTCCTGACTTTC

J gene: TRBJ2-7
V gene: TRBV7-2
clone size: NA
D gene: TRBD1
CDR3 protein: CASSYDRDRTYEQYF
CDR3 DNA: TGTGCCAGCAGCTACGACCGGGACAGAACCTACGAGCAGTACTTC

J gene: TRBJ1-6
V gene: TRBV28
clone size: NA
D gene: NA
CDR3 protein: CASSPSGTGNSPLRF
CDR3 DNA: TGTGCCAGCAGTCCTTCAGGGACGGGAAATTCACCCCTCCGCTTT

J gene: TRBJ2-2
V gene: TRBV29-1
clone size: NA
D gene: NA
CDR3 protein: CSVLTGGGRNTGELFF
CDR3 DNA: TGCAGCGTTCTAACAGGGGGAGGGAGAAACACCGGGGAGCTGTTTTTT

J gene: TRBJ2-3
V gene: TRBV29-1
clone size: many
D gene: TRBD1
CDR3 protein: CSVGGQFTDTQYF
CDR3 DNA: TGCAGCGTTGGGGGACAGTTCACAGATACGCAGTATTTT

J gene: TRBJ2-5
V gene: TRBV7-6
clone size: NA
D gene: NA
CDR3 protein: CASSLNQGKETQYF
CDR3 DNA: TGTGCCAGCAGCTTAAATCAGGGGAAAGAGACCCAGTACTTC

J gene: TRBJ1-1
V gene: TRBV9
clone size: NA
D gene: NA
CDR3 protein: CASSVAVGTEAFF
CDR3 DNA: TGTGCCAGCAGCGTAGCGGTAGGCACTGAAGCTTTCTTT

J gene: TRBJ1-6
V gene: TRBV5-5
clone size: many
D gene: TRBD1
CDR3 protein: CASSLGTGHNSPLHF
CDR3 DNA: TGTGCCAGCAGCCTTGGGACAGGTCATAATTCACCCCTCCACTTT

J gene: TRBJ2-7
V gene: TRBV6-6
clone size: few
D gene: NA
CDR3 protein: CASSKGPNPPYEQYF
CDR3 DNA: TGTGCCAGCAGCAAGGGTCCAAACCCTCCCTACGAGCAGTACTTC

J gene: TRBJ2-5
V gene: TRBV12-3/TRBV12-4
clone size: many
D gene: NA
CDR3 protein: CASSLSGARETQYF
CDR3 DNA: TGTGCCAGCAGTTTATCGGGGGCCCGCGAGACCCAGTACTTC

J gene: TRBJ2-7
V gene: TRBV12-3/TRBV12-4
clone size: NA
D gene: TRBD2
CDR3 protein: CASSSDPVIGRDGGSSEGEQYF
CDR3 DNA: TGTGCCAGCAGTTCAGACCCCGTCATAGGGCGGGACGGCGGGAGTTCGGAGGGCGAGCAGTACTTC

J gene: TRBJ1-1
V gene: TRBV29-1
clone size: many
D gene: TRBD1
CDR3 protein: CSSRGQGGEAFF
CDR3 DNA: TGCAGCTCACGAGGTCAGGGGGGTGAAGCTTTCTTT